This TCR beta chain came from a study of early stage breast cancer tumors. Germline V lookup: CDR1 MNHEY, CDR2 SVGAGI. CDR3 length: 11 amino acids. Trimming took off 6 bases at V and 6 bases at J, with 9 bases between the two ends. TCRdb's copy holds only in-frame clones and misses some; the assay was immunoSEQ multiplex PCR. The sample carries roughly 25,000 clones, over 60% recorded once. The TCR comes from a person aged 55 to 75 with breast cancer. Sequences were obtained from breast tumor tissue. The chain carries TRBV6-5 and TRBJ2-7; D gene unclear. DNA of the CDR3: TGTGCCAGCAGCTTATCGAGCGAGCAGTACTTC. Encoded protein: CASSLSSEQYF.